The 14 T cell receptor beta chains presented below share a single source sample, sequenced in a study of blood T cell repertoires in COVID-19 (dated by TCRdb to 2018 to 2021). Library creation used the immunoSEQ multiplex PCR assay. Sourced from immuneACCESS, this table was stored by TCRdb with only in-frame sequences that have V and J called. A share of the clones is absent; for the studies checked, an unresolved V gene accounts for under half, and the remainder has no known explanation. Within this sample are approximately 200,000 clones, with about 87% of them counted one time only. The ten largest make up 1.5% to 2% of the sample. The sequencing sample was made of peripheral blood. The receptors shown here come from a man in his 70s with acute or convalescent COVID-19.

This chain links TRBV6-6 with TRBJ2-3, with D possibly matching TRBD1 (6 bases). Trimming took off 6 bases at V and 6 bases at J, with 13 bases between the two ends. The CDR3 is made up of 13 amino acids. The germline V gene has CDR1 MNHNY and CDR2 SVGAGI (reference sequence). The CDR3 nucleotides read TGTGCCAGCAGCCCCCAGGGGCTCGATACGCAGTATTTT. Protein: CASSPQGLDTQYF.

The chain employs TRBV7-3 and TRBJ1-2; D ambiguous. The CDR3 has 13 residues. Trimming shortened V by 5 bases and J by 0 bases, and 7 bases separated the two germline ends. Germline V gene sequence: CDR1 SGHTA, CDR2 FQGTGA. CDR3 protein: CASSPGSNYGYTF. As DNA, the CDR3 is TGTGCCAGCAGCCCAGGTTCTAACTATGGCTACACCTTC.

This rearrangement joins TRBV19 to TRBJ2-6; possibly TRBD2 for D (5 bases). The ends were cut back, 3 bases at V and 2 bases at J, with 11 bases in the middle. Germline lookup yields CDR1 LNHDA and CDR2 SQIVND (reference sequence). This CDR3 has 16 amino acids. CDR3 bases: TGTGCCAGTAGTATTTTAGGAGGCCCTGGGGCCAACGTCCTGACTTTC. Amino acids: CASSILGGPGANVLTF.

The rearrangement uses TRBV5-1 and TRBJ2-1; 7 bases match TRBD1. After removal of 3 bases from V and 9 bases from J, the junction contained 12 bases not matched to a gene. Germline loops: CDR1 SGHRS, CDR2 YFSETQ. The CDR3 totals 15 residues. The CDR3 sequence: CASSSRQGKAAEQFF. CDR3 DNA sequence: TGCGCCAGCAGCTCCAGACAGGGAAAGGCGGCTGAGCAGTTCTTC. Full variable domain (rest looked up from reference TRBV5-1 and TRBJ2-1): KAGVTQTPRYLIKTRGQQVTLSCSPISGHRSVSWYQQTPGQGLQFLFEYFSETQRNKGNFPGRFSGRQFSNSRSEMNVSTLELGDSALYLCASSSRQGKAAEQFFGPGTRLTVL.

The V call is TRBV5-1, the J call TRBJ2-2, with 11 positions matching TRBD1. The CDR3 covers 15 residues. CDR1 is SGHRS and CDR2 is YFSETQ in the germline V gene. The ends lost 5 bases at V and 7 bases at J; junction bases unmatched: 7. For the CDR3, the DNA is TGCGCCAGCAGTTCGGACAGGGGGCTCATCGGGGAGCTGTTTTTT. It codes for CASSSDRGLIGELFF.

V usage is TRBV28 and J usage is TRBJ2-4, with a weak D call TRBD1 (5 bases). There are 15 residues in the CDR3. Germline V CDR1 and CDR2: MDHEN, SYDVKM. Trimming cost V 5 bases and J 1 base, with 12 bases left between them. CDR3 DNA: TGTGCCAGCAGTACCGAGACAGTGGCCAAAAACATTCAGTACTTC. Its translation: CASSTETVAKNIQYF.

The chain joins TRBV2 to TRBJ1-1; D is possibly TRBD1 (5 bases). V was shortened by 4 bases and J by 3 bases, with 12 bases between the two germline ends. The germline V gene has CDR1 SNHLY and CDR2 FYNNEI. CDR3 length: 14 residues. The CDR3 region is CASSGTAGDTEAFF. The CDR3 nucleotides are TGTGCCAGCAGTGGGACTGCGGGGGACACTGAAGCTTTCTTT.

This clone was seen a single time. The gene calls are TRBV4-1 and TRBJ1-1, with 9 bases identical to TRBD1. The germline gives CDR1 MGHRA, CDR2 YSYEKL. Trimming at V came to 3 bases and at J to 1 base, leaving 3 bases not matched to a gene. CDR3 size: 15 residues. The CDR3 region is CASSHLDRGNTEAFF. The CDR3 DNA reads TGCGCCAGCAGCCACTTGGACAGGGGGAACACTGAAGCTTTCTTT.

In this sample, this clone turned up once. The chain combines TRBV27 with TRBJ2-5; TRBD1 is a possible D gene (6 bases). CDR1 MNHEY and CDR2 SMNVEV come from the germline V gene (reference sequence). The CDR3 loop spans 14 amino acids. V was shortened by 6 bases and J by 5 bases, with 16 bases between the two germline ends. The CDR3 DNA is TGTGCCAGCAGAGAGAGGGGGAGATGGGAGACCCAGTACTTC. Its protein product is CASRERGRWETQYF.

The CDR3 protein is CASSLPGVGTGGLRYGYTF. CDR3 in DNA: TGTGCCAGCAGCTTACCGGGGGTTGGGACAGGGGGACTCCGCTATGGCTACACCTTC. V is TRBV7-3 and J is TRBJ1-2; 11 nucleotides align to TRBD1. The CDR3 runs to 19 residues. Looked up from germline, CDR1 is SGHTA and CDR2 is FQGTGA. The ends lost 2 bases at V and 4 bases at J; junction bases unmatched: 15.

The chain uses TRBV11-1 and TRBJ1-2; TRBD1 matches 8 bases. This CDR3 contains 18 residues. V trimming: 0 bases; J trimming: 4 bases; junction bases outside the gene matches: 13. Germline V lookup: CDR1 SGHAT, CDR2 FQDESV (reference sequence). The CDR3 loop reads CASSLARGRQEPGYGYTF. The CDR3 DNA follows: TGTGCCAGCAGCTTAGCCAGGGGGCGCCAAGAGCCGGGCTATGGCTACACCTTC.

The chain recombines TRBV7-9 with TRBJ2-7, with D maybe TRBD2 (6 bases). From germline, CDR1 is SEHNR and CDR2 FQNEAQ (reference sequence). The V end was cut by 4 bases, the J end by 6 bases, with 13 bases between. CDR3 length: 13 amino acids. The CDR3 here is CASSYLGGGEQYF. The CDR3 DNA follows: TGTGCCAGCAGCTACTTGGGGGGAGGCGAGCAGTACTTC. Together with reference TRBV7-9 and TRBJ2-7, the CDR3 gives the full variable domain: DTGVSQNPRHKITKRGQNVTFRCDPISEHNRLYWYRQTLGQGPEFLTYFQNEAQLEKSRLLSDRFSAERPKGSFSTLEIQRTEQGDSAMYLCASSYLGGGEQYFGPGTRLTVT.

The V call is TRBV5-4, the J call TRBJ2-7; a weak D match, TRBD1 (6 bases). CDR3 length: 15 residues. The V end lost 4 bases, the J end lost 6 bases, and 20 bases lay between the germline ends. Germline assignment: CDR1 SGHNT and CDR2 YYREEE (reference sequence). The CDR3 region is CASSGQGQPGGEQYF. CDR3 nucleotides: TGTGCCAGCAGCGGACAAGGACAGCCCGGAGGCGAGCAGTACTTC.

The chain couples TRBV25-1 to TRBJ2-7; 9 bases fit TRBD2. V trimming: 6 bases; J trimming: 2 bases; junction bases outside the gene matches: 2. CDR1 is MGHDK and CDR2 is SYGVNS in the germline V gene. This CDR3 region has 13 residues. The CDR3 DNA is TGTGCCAGCAGGCCTAGCGGGACCTACGAGCAGTACTTC. The encoded protein is CASRPSGTYEQYF.